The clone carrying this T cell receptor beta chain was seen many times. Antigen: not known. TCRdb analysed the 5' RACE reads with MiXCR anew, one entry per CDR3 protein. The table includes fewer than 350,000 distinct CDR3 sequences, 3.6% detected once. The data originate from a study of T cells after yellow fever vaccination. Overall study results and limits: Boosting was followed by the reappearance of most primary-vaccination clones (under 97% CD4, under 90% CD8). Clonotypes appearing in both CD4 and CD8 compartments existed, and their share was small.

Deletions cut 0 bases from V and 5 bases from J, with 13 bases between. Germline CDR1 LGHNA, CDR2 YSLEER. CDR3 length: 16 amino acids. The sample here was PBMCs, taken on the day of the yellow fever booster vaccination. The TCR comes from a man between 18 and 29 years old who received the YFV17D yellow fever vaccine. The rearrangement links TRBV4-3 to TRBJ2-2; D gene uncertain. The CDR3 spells CASSQEFLRGTGELFF. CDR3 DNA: TGCGCCAGCAGCCAAGAATTTTTGAGAGGAACCGGGGAGCTGTTTTTT.